The 25 T cell receptor beta chains in this list originate from one sample, sequenced in a study of beta chain features in type 1 diabetes. Of the isolated RNA, all was reverse transcribed, and so the sequenced material was expressed TCRB transcripts. Data came from immunoSEQ multiplex PCR; TCRdb stores just in-frame clones and leaves some out. The sample contains about 340,000 clones, 7% to 10% of which appear only once. Findings of the study overall: Moderate but significant shortening of TCRB CDR3s was recorded in all four CD4+ subsets from Type 1 diabetes patients.

No antigens are known for them. Sequencing was carried out using central memory CD4+ T cells from blood. The receptors derive from a man younger than 45 with type 1 diabetes.

The chain couples TRBV30 to TRBJ1-1, with D possibly matching TRBD1 (5 bases). Germline lookup yields CDR1 GTSNPN and CDR2 SVGIG (reference sequence). V dropped 4 bases and J dropped 9 bases, with 12 bases sitting between them. CDR3 length equals 11 residues. CDR3 DNA sequence: TGTGCCTGGACAGAGGAGGGGCAAGCTTTCTTT. It specifies CAWTEEGQAFF.

This chain connects TRBV5-6 to TRBJ2-7; a weak D match, TRBD2 (5 bases). The CDR3 has 16 residues. Per the germline V gene, CDR1 is SGHDT and CDR2 is YYEEEE. The V and J ends lost 1 base and 0 bases respectively, with 14 bases between them. The CDR3 protein is CASSLPGSSSSYEQYF. CDR3 coding DNA: TGTGCCAGCAGCTTGCCGGGGAGCTCCTCCTCCTACGAGCAGTACTTC. Full variable domain (missing parts from reference TRBV5-6 and TRBJ2-7): DAGVTQSPTHLIKTRGQQVTLRCSPKSGHDTVSWYQQALGQGPQFIFQYYEEEERQRGNFPDRFSGHQFPNYSSELNVNALLLGDSALYLCASSLPGSSSSYEQYFGPGTRLTVT.

This clone was counted between two and nine times. The sample holds other DNA sequences that translate to the same CDR3. The chain links TRBV27 to TRBJ1-1, with D hard to call. CDR1 MNHEY and CDR2 SMNVEV come from the germline V gene (reference sequence). The CDR3 is 13 amino acids. V was shortened by 8 bases and J by 1 base, with 11 bases between the two germline ends. The CDR3, as DNA: TGTGCCAGCTCGCCCCGGTGGAACACTGAAGCTTTCTTT. Translating gives CASSPRWNTEAFF.

This clone was picked up a small number of times. V usage is TRBV7-2 and J usage is TRBJ1-6; perhaps TRBD1 as D (6 bases). The CDR3 spans 14 residues. Trimming cost V 3 bases and J 7 bases, with 10 bases left between them. Germline-derived CDR1 and CDR2 are SGHTA and FQGNSA. CDR3 sequence reads: CASSFSRGNSPLHF. CDR3 sequence (DNA): TGTGCCAGCAGCTTTAGCAGGGGAAATTCACCCCTCCACTTT.

This clone came up a few times. This chain links TRBV19 with TRBJ1-6; D may be TRBD1 (5 bases). The CDR3 runs 14 residues. Germline V gene data show CDR1 as LNHDA and CDR2 as SQIVND (reference sequence). Trimming removed 3 bases at V and 6 bases at J, with 9 bases between. The CDR3 DNA reads as TGTGCCAGTAGTATGATCCAGGGTAATTCACCCCTCCACTTT. This codes for CASSMIQGNSPLHF.

As concerns this clone: This specimen includes other DNA sequences encoding the same CDR3. CDR3 sequence (DNA): TGTGCCAGCAGCTTAACAGGGGGTCAGCCCCAGCATTTT. Its protein is CASSLTGGQPQHF. This chain uses TRBV7-9 with TRBJ1-5, with 8 bases matching TRBD1. Trimming removed 2 bases from V and 6 bases from J; junction bases left unmatched: 0. Germline V gives CDR1 SEHNR, CDR2 FQNEAQ (reference sequence). This CDR3 is built from 13 residues.

This rearrangement joins TRBV5-4 to TRBJ2-1; the match to TRBD2 covers 9 bases. Germline values: CDR1 SGHNT, CDR2 YYREEE (reference sequence). The CDR3 loop spans 16 amino acids. Trimming took 4 bases from V and 4 from J; bases not matched to a gene: 9. CDR3 bases: TGTGCCAGCAGCCCGGGCGGGGGGGCCTCTTACAATGAGCAGTTCTTC. Protein sequence: CASSPGGGASYNEQFF. Based on the CDR3 plus reference TRBV5-4 and TRBJ2-1, the full variable domain is ETGVTQSPTHLIKTRGQQVTLRCSSQSGHNTVSWYQQALGQGPQFIFQYYREEENGRGNFPPRFSGLQFPNYSSELNVNALELDDSALYLCASSPGGGASYNEQFFGPGTRLTVL.

V usage is TRBV9 and J usage is TRBJ2-1; the D is unclear. This CDR3 comprises 13 residues. Trimming removed 4 bases at V and 6 bases at J, with 11 bases between. Germline values: CDR1 SGDLS, CDR2 YYNGEE. In nucleotides, the CDR3 is TGTGCCAGCAGCTTAGGGTGGGGCAATGAGCAGTTCTTC. Its protein is CASSLGWGNEQFF.

A single count supports this clone. The V call is TRBV6-6, the J call TRBJ2-5; 7 positions match TRBD1. CDR3 length equals 16 residues. The V gene end was trimmed by 7 bases and the J gene end by 1 base; junction bases not matched to a gene: 12. Germline loops: CDR1 MNHNY, CDR2 SVGAGI (reference sequence). The CDR3 DNA sequence: TGTGCCAGCACAAACAGGGGCGGACGTGGCCAAGAGACCCAGTACTTC. Translating it yields CASTNRGGRGQETQYF.

As to this clone: Additional DNA sequences in this sample encode the identical CDR3. The chain is built from TRBV7-9 and TRBJ1-5, with TRBD1 as a possible D gene (5 bases). The V gene lost 3 bases and the J gene lost 3 bases, with 12 bases spanning the gap. Germline assignment: CDR1 SEHNR and CDR2 FQNEAQ (reference sequence). This CDR3 spans 15 amino acids. The CDR3 DNA reads as TGTGCCAGCAGCTTGGGGGACGGTTCCAATCAGCCCCAGCATTTT. It specifies CASSLGDGSNQPQHF. Looking up the rest from reference TRBV7-9 and TRBJ1-5 gives the full variable domain: DTGVSQNPRHKITKRGQNVTFRCDPISEHNRLYWYRQTLGQGPEFLTYFQNEAQLEKSRLLSDRFSAERPKGSFSTLEIQRTEQGDSAMYLCASSLGDGSNQPQHFGDGTRLSIL.

This clone was detected ten times or more. The chain carries TRBV29-1 and TRBJ2-3, with D unclear. Germline assignment: CDR1 SQVTM and CDR2 ANQGSEA. The germline V and J ends were trimmed by 0 bases and 2 bases, with 15 bases remaining between them. CDR3 length equals 16 residues. This CDR3 reads CSVEEGRTRPTDTQYF. CDR3 DNA sequence: TGCAGCGTTGAAGAAGGCCGGACGAGACCCACAGATACGCAGTATTTT.

The chain couples TRBV11-2 to TRBJ1-2, with D possibly being TRBD1 (5 bases). CDR3 length: 14 amino acids. Germline CDR1 reads SGHAT; CDR2 reads FQNNGV. Between the trimmed V and J ends, which lost 5 bases and 8 bases, there was a span of 18 bases. In DNA form, the CDR3 reads TGTGCCAGCAGCCCCCGGGACTCCCGTCAGGGCTACACCTTC. Residues: CASSPRDSRQGYTF.

This clone appeared a few times. The rearrangement joins TRBV7-9 to TRBJ2-2; D unresolved. This CDR3 has 13 residues. Per germline, CDR1 SEHNR and CDR2 FQNEAQ (reference sequence). Trimming removed 1 base from V and 6 bases from J, with 6 bases in between. The chain's CDR3 is CASSLEVPGELFF. The CDR3 region has the DNA TGTGCCAGCAGCTTAGAGGTCCCCGGGGAGCTGTTTTTT.

This clone was seen more than once but under ten times. The chain couples TRBV6-1 to TRBJ2-1; D is ambiguous. The CDR3 length is 12 residues. Germline CDR1 and CDR2: MNHNS and SASEGT. V was shortened by 2 bases and J by 8 bases, with 7 bases between the two germline ends. CDR3 sequence reads: CASSEFGDEQFF. The CDR3 nucleotides are TGTGCCAGCAGTGAATTTGGTGATGAGCAGTTCTTC.

This clone has more than one count but fewer than ten. This chain links TRBV19 with TRBJ1-1; unclear D gene. The CDR3 is 14 amino acids. With 6 bases removed from V and 6 bases from J, the gap between germline ends came to 17 bases. Germline values: CDR1 LNHDA, CDR2 SQIVND (reference sequence). In nucleotides, the CDR3 is TGTGCCAGTAGGTTTAGCCGCTCACGCGCTGAAGCTTTCTTT. It codes for CASRFSRSRAEAFF. Filled out from reference TRBV19 and TRBJ1-1, the complete variable domain reads DGGITQSPKYLFRKEGQNVTLSCEQNLNHDAMYWYRQDPGQGLRLIYYSQIVNDFQKGDIAEGYSVSREKKESFPLTVTSAQKNPTAFYLCASRFSRSRAEAFFGQGTRLTVV.

The chain is built from TRBV10-3 and TRBJ1-6; no firm D call. CDR1 ENHRY and CDR2 SYGVKD come from the germline V gene. The CDR3 has 14 amino acids. V gave up 6 bases and J gave up 7 bases, with 13 bases separating them. In DNA form, the CDR3 reads TGTGCCATCAGCGATGACATACGAAATTCACCCCTCCACTTT. Its translation: CAISDDIRNSPLHF.

This clone was counted ten times or more. The chain links TRBV5-6 to TRBJ2-3; TRBD2 is a possible D gene (6 bases). CDR1 and CDR2 (germline): SGHDT, YYEEEE. V shed 1 base and J shed 2 bases, with 17 bases lying between them. The CDR3 spans 17 residues. CDR3 amino acids: CASSLISGRVLTDTQYF. CDR3 sequence (DNA): TGTGCCAGCAGCTTGATAAGCGGGCGGGTTCTCACAGATACGCAGTATTTT. Based on the CDR3 plus reference TRBV5-6 and TRBJ2-3, the full variable domain is DAGVTQSPTHLIKTRGQQVTLRCSPKSGHDTVSWYQQALGQGPQFIFQYYEEEERQRGNFPDRFSGHQFPNYSSELNVNALLLGDSALYLCASSLISGRVLTDTQYFGPGTRLTVL.

This clone was counted a few times. This rearrangement joins TRBV10-3 to TRBJ2-7; D may correspond to TRBD1 or TRBD2 (6 bases each). Trimming removed 2 bases from V and 5 bases from J, with 13 bases in between. The CDR3 is 14 amino acids. Germline CDR1 and CDR2: ENHRY and SYGVKD. The CDR3 DNA sequence: TGTGCCATCAGTGAGCAACAGGGACTCGACGAGCAGTACTTC. It encodes CAISEQQGLDEQYF.

In its sample, this clone was seen a few times. The CDR3 sequence is CASSDQGNSPLHF. The CDR3 DNA follows: TGTGCCAGCAGTGACCAGGGTAATTCACCCCTCCACTTT. The chain links TRBV2 to TRBJ1-6, with D possibly TRBD1 on 5 matching bases. The CDR3 has 13 amino acids. Germline V gene lookup returns CDR1 SNHLY and CDR2 FYNNEI. Trimming took off 3 bases at V and 6 bases at J, with 6 bases between the two ends.

This clone has only a few counts. The chain employs TRBV14 and TRBJ2-1; D ambiguous. The germline V and J ends were trimmed by 6 bases and 10 bases, with 13 bases remaining between them. CDR1 is SGHDN, CDR2 FVKESK, per germline. The CDR3 is 12 residues long. The CDR3 region has the DNA TGTGCCAGCAGTCGTGAAGGCAGGGAGCAGTTCTTC. This codes for CASSREGREQFF.

This clone appeared many times. The V call is TRBV5-6, the J call TRBJ1-4, with D possibly TRBD1 on 5 matching bases. Germline V CDR1 and CDR2: SGHDT, YYEEEE. This CDR3 is 14 amino acids long. Deletions cut 4 bases from V and 7 bases from J, with 14 bases between. The CDR3 reads CASSLDSRGEKLFF. The CDR3 DNA is TGTGCCAGCAGCCTCGACAGCCGGGGTGAAAAACTGTTTTTT.

In this sample, this clone turned up a few times. The CDR3 coding sequence is TGTGCCAGCAGCGTAGGTCCAGGGTACCCCTACGAGCAGTACTTC. Protein product: CASSVGPGYPYEQYF. The gene calls are TRBV9 and TRBJ2-7; tentatively, D is TRBD1 (5 bases). Germline lookup yields CDR1 SGDLS and CDR2 YYNGEE. This CDR3 spans 15 amino acids. V was cut by 0 bases and J by 2 bases, with 12 bases left in between.

The chain employs TRBV6-6 and TRBJ1-2, with D uncertain. The CDR3 loop spans 16 amino acids. With 0 bases removed from V and 5 bases from J, the gap between germline ends came to 16 bases. Germline-derived CDR1 and CDR2 are MNHNY and SVGAGI (reference sequence). The CDR3 DNA reads as TGTGCCAGCAGTTACTCGGGGAGCATTAAGACGTATGGCTACACCTTC. Its translation is CASSYSGSIKTYGYTF.

This clone was counted a few times. The chain has TRBV6-4 and TRBJ2-1, with unresolved D. Trimming took 3 bases from V and 8 from J, leaving 11 bases between them. The CDR3 covers 13 residues. Germline assignment: CDR1 MRHNA and CDR2 SNTAGT. CDR3 bases: TGTGCCAGCAGTGAGGGGTCTCTATATGAGCAGTTCTTC. Protein product: CASSEGSLYEQFF.

This clone was counted between two and nine times. The rearrangement links TRBV29-1 to TRBJ2-3, with D perhaps given as TRBD1 or TRBD2 (5 bases each). This CDR3 is 13 amino acids long. The V gene's germline CDR1 is SQVTM and CDR2 ANQGSEA. This CDR3 is CAGQGVSSDTQYF. CDR3 nucleotide sequence: TGCGCGGGCCAGGGTGTTAGTTCAGATACGCAGTATTTT.